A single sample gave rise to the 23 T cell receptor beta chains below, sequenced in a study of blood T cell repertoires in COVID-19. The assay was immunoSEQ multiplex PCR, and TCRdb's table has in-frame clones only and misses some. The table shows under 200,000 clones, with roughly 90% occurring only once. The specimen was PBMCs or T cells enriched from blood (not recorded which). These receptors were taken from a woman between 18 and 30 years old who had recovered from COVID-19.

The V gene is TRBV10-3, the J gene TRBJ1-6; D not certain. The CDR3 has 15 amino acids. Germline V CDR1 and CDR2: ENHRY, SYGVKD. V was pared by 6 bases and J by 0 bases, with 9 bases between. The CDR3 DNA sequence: TGTGCCATCAGCTCCACGAGCTCCTATAATTCACCCCTCCACTTT. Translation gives CAISSTSSYNSPLHF.

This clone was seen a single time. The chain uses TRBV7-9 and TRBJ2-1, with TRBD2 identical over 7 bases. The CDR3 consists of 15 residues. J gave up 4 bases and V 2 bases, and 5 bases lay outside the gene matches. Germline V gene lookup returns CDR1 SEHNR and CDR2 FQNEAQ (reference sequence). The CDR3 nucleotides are TGTGCCAGCAGCTTATGGGCAGCGGGGTACAATGAGCAGTTCTTC. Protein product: CASSLWAAGYNEQFF.

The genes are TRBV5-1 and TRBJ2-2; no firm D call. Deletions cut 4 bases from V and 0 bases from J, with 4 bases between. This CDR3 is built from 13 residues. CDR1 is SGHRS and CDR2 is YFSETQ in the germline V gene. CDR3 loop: CASSTANTGELFF. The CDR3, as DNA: TGCGCCAGCAGCACAGCGAACACCGGGGAGCTGTTTTTT.

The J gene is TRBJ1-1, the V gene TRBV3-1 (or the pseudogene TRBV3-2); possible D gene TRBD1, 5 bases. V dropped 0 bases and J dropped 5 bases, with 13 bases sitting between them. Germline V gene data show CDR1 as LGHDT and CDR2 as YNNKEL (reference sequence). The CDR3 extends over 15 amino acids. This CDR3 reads CASSQDGGVGTEAFF. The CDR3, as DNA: TGTGCCAGCAGCCAAGATGGAGGGGTAGGAACTGAAGCTTTCTTT.

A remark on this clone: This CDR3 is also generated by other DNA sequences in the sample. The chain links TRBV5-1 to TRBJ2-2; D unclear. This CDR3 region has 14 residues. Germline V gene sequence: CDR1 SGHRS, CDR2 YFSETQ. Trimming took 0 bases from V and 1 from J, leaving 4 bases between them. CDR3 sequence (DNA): TGCGCCAGCAGCTTGGGAGGGAACACCGGGGAGCTGTTTTTT. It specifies CASSLGGNTGELFF. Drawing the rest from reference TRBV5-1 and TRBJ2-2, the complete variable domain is KAGVTQTPRYLIKTRGQQVTLSCSPISGHRSVSWYQQTPGQGLQFLFEYFSETQRNKGNFPGRFSGRQFSNSRSEMNVSTLELGDSALYLCASSLGGNTGELFFGEGSRLTVL.

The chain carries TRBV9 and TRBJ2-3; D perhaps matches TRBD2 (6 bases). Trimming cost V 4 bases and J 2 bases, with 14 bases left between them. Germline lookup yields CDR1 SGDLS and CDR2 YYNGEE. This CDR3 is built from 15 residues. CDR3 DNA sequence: TGTGCCAGCAGCTCCACCGCGGGGATCACAGATACGCAGTATTTT. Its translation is CASSSTAGITDTQYF.

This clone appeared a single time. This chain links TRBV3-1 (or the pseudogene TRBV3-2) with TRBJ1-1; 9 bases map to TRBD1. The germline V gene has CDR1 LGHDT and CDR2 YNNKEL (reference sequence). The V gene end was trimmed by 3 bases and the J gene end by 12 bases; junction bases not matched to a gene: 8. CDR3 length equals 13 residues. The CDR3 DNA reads TGTGCCAGCAGCCAGGGACAGGGCAGAGTCTCTTTCTTT. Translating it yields CASSQGQGRVSFF.

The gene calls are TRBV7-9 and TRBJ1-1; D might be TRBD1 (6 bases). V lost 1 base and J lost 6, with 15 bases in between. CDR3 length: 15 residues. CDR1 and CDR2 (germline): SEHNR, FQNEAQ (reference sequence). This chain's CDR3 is CASSLVNRVGPEAFF. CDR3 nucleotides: TGTGCCAGCAGCTTAGTGAACAGGGTCGGCCCTGAAGCTTTCTTT.

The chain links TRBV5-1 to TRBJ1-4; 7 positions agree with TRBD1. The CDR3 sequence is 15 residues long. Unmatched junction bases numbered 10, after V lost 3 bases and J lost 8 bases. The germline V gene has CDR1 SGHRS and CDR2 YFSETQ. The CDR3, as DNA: TGCGCCAGCAGCTACTCGACAGGGAGGTCGGAAAAACTGTTTTTT. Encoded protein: CASSYSTGRSEKLFF.

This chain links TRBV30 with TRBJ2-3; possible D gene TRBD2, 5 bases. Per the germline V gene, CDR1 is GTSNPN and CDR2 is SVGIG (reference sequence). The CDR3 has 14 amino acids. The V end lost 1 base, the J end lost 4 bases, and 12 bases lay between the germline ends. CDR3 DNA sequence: TGTGCCTGGAGTGCCGGGGTAGCTGCAGATACGCAGTATTTT. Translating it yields CAWSAGVAADTQYF.

The CDR3 reads CASSVDGRASNQPQHF. The CDR3 DNA follows: TGTGCCAGCAGCGTAGATGGCAGGGCTAGCAATCAGCCCCAGCATTTT. This chain connects TRBV9 to TRBJ1-5; possible D gene TRBD1, 5 bases. This CDR3 is built from 16 residues. Germline V gene data show CDR1 as SGDLS and CDR2 as YYNGEE. V lost 0 bases to trimming and J lost 0 bases, with 10 bases between them.

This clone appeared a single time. CDR3 residues: CASSGVDRRGEQYF. The CDR3 bases are TGTGCCAGTAGTGGGGTGGACAGGAGGGGCGAGCAGTACTTC. The rearrangement uses TRBV19 and TRBJ2-7; maybe TRBD1 (7 bases). The CDR3 spans 14 residues. V was trimmed by 5 bases and J by 6 bases, leaving 17 bases between them. The germline gives CDR1 LNHDA, CDR2 SQIVND (reference sequence).

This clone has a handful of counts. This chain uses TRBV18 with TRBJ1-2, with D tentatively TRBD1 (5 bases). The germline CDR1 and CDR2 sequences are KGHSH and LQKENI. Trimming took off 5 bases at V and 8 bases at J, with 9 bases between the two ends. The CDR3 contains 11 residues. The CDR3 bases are TGTGCCAGCTCATTCAGGGAAGGCTACACCTTC. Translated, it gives CASSFREGYTF.

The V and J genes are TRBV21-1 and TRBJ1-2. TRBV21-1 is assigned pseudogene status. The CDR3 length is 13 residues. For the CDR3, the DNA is TGTGCCAGCAGCGGGTGGGACTTCTATGGCTACACCTTC. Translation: CASSGWDFYGYTF.

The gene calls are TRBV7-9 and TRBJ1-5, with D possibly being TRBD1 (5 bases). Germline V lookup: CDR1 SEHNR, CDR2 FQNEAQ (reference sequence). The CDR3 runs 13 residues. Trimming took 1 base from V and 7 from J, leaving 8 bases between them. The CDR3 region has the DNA TGTGCCAGCAGCTTAGGGGGCGCCCAGCCCCAGCATTTT. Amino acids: CASSLGGAQPQHF.

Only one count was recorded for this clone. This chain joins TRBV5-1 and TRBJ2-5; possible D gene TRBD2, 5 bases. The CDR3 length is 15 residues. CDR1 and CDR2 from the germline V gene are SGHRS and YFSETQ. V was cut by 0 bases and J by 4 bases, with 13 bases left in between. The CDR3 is CASSLVEGAPETQYF. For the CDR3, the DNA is TGCGCCAGCAGCTTGGTTGAGGGAGCCCCAGAGACCCAGTACTTC.

CDR3 sequence: CASKNGTGELNEQFF. DNA of the CDR3: TGTGCCAGCAAGAACGGGACAGGGGAGCTCAATGAGCAGTTCTTC. V gene TRBV2 combines with J gene TRBJ2-1; 10 bases are a match to TRBD1. The CDR3 consists of 15 residues. V shed 7 bases and J 6 bases; nucleotides not matched to a gene: 9. Germline CDR1 SNHLY, CDR2 FYNNEI.

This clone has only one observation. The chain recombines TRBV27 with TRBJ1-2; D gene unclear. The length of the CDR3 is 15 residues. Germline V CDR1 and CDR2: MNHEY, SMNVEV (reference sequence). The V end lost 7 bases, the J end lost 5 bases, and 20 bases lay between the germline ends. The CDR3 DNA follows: TGTGCCAGCACTCCCCGGCCCGGGATCGGGTATGGCTACACCTTC. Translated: CASTPRPGIGYGYTF.

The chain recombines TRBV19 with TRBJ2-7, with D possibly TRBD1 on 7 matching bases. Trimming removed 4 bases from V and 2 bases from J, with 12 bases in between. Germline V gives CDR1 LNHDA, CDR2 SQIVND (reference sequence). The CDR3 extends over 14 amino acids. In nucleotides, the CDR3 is TGTGCCAGTAGTAGGGGGGACAGAGCCTACGAGCAGTACTTC. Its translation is CASSRGDRAYEQYF.

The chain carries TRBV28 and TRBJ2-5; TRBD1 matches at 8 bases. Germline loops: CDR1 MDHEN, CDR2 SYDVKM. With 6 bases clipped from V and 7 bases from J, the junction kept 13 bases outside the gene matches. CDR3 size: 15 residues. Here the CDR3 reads CASREGQVNGRTQYF. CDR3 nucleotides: TGTGCCAGCAGAGAGGGACAGGTCAACGGTCGGACCCAGTACTTC.

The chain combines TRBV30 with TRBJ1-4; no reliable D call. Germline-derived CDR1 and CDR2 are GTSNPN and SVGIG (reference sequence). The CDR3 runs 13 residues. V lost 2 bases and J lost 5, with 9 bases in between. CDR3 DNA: TGTGCCTGGAGTCGAACACAGAATGAAAAACTGTTTTTT. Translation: CAWSRTQNEKLFF.

The CDR3 spells CASTPGGTGINYGYTF. CDR3 in DNA: TGTGCCAGCACCCCGGGTGGGACAGGGATTAACTATGGCTACACCTTC. This rearrangement joins TRBV7-9 to TRBJ1-2, with TRBD1 identical over 9 bases. CDR1 and CDR2 (germline): SEHNR, FQNEAQ (reference sequence). This CDR3 region has 16 residues. V shed 7 bases, J shed 1 base, and the junction held 10 bases outside the gene matches. Based on the CDR3 plus reference TRBV7-9 and TRBJ1-2, the full variable domain is DTGVSQNPRHKITKRGQNVTFRCDPISEHNRLYWYRQTLGQGPEFLTYFQNEAQLEKSRLLSDRFSAERPKGSFSTLEIQRTEQGDSAMYLCASTPGGTGINYGYTFGSGTRLTVV.

The CDR3 reads CASGVPGDTGELFF. The CDR3 DNA reads TGTGCTAGTGGGGTGCCAGGCGACACCGGGGAGCTGTTTTTT. The chain links TRBV12-5 to TRBJ2-2; no clear D. Between the trimmed V and J ends, which lost 6 bases and 3 bases, there was a span of 11 bases. Germline CDR1 LGHNT, CDR2 FRNRAP. The CDR3 is 14 amino acids.